Below, 12 T cell receptor beta chains from the same sample are listed, as sequenced in a study of cytomegalovirus exposure and HLA in healthy donors. Both 60 Vbeta primers and 13 Jbeta primers went into the PCR. Sequenced by immunoSEQ multiplex PCR; TCRdb stores in-frame clones only, minus some. The sample includes 120,000 or so clones, over 70% of them seen just once. The sample comprised PBMCs. These receptors were collected from a man aged 18 to 30 in good health and CMV-seropositive.

The chain uses TRBV6-6 and TRBJ2-3; D is uncertain. CDR1 is MNHNY, CDR2 SVGAGI, per germline (reference sequence). The CDR3 has 13 amino acids. Trimming shortened V by 4 bases and J by 1 base, and 6 bases separated the two germline ends. The CDR3 loop reads CASSWLGTDTQYF. CDR3 bases: TGTGCCAGCAGTTGGCTTGGCACAGATACGCAGTATTTT.

The chain links TRBV5-6 to TRBJ1-3; D ambiguous. This CDR3 is built from 14 residues. CDR1 and CDR2 (germline): SGHDT, YYEEEE. Trimming shortened V by 0 bases and J by 1 base, and 5 bases separated the two germline ends. DNA of the CDR3: TGTGCCAGCAGCTTGGTCAGTTCTGGAAACACCATATATTTT. This encodes CASSLVSSGNTIYF.

This clone occurred a few times. This chain links TRBV18 with TRBJ2-7; D is possibly TRBD1 (5 bases). This CDR3 contains 12 residues. The V end lost 3 bases, the J end lost 6 bases, and 9 bases lay between the germline ends. Germline CDR1 reads KGHSH; CDR2 reads LQKENI. Here the CDR3 reads CASSPRVGEQYF. CDR3 in DNA: TGTGCCAGCTCACCCAGGGTCGGCGAGCAGTACTTC.

V and J are TRBV11-3 and TRBJ2-3, with 8 bases aligning to TRBD2. J was trimmed by 6 bases and V by 1 base; bases with no gene match: 6. Germline-derived CDR1 and CDR2 are SGHNT and YENEEA. The CDR3 length is 15 residues. This CDR3 reads CASSLGRGAGDTQYF. For the CDR3, the DNA is TGTGCCAGCAGCTTAGGGCGGGGGGCCGGGGATACGCAGTATTTT.

The chain employs TRBV7-2 and TRBJ2-7; D possibly corresponds to TRBD1 (6 bases). Germline V lookup: CDR1 SGHTA, CDR2 FQGNSA. The CDR3 extends over 14 amino acids. With 1 base removed from V and 2 bases from J, the gap between germline ends came to 9 bases. The CDR3 region has the DNA TGTGCCAGCAGCTTAGTAGGACAGACCTACGAGCAGTACTTC. Its translation: CASSLVGQTYEQYF. Using reference TRBV7-2 and TRBJ2-7 for the parts outside the CDR3, the full variable domain is GAGVSQSPSNKVTEKGKDVELRCDPISGHTALYWYRQSLGQGLEFLIYFQGNSAPDKSGLPSDRFSAERTGGSVSTLTIQRTQQEDSAVYLCASSLVGQTYEQYFGPGTRLTVT.

The rearrangement links TRBV7-6 to TRBJ1-6; 9 nucleotides match TRBD1. The CDR3 totals 17 residues. After removal of 5 bases from V and 6 bases from J, the junction contained 11 bases not matched to a gene. The V gene's germline CDR1 is SGHVS and CDR2 FNYEAQ. As DNA, the CDR3 is TGTGCCAGCAGCCCCAGGGGACAGGGTTTTAGTAATTCACCCCTCCACTTT. Residues: CASSPRGQGFSNSPLHF.

J is TRBJ2-3 and V is TRBV5-4, with TRBD2 as a possible D gene (6 bases). The CDR3 totals 17 residues. V lost 5 bases and J 2 bases, leaving 21 bases between the germline ends. Germline values: CDR1 SGHNT, CDR2 YYREEE (reference sequence). CDR3 sequence (DNA): TGTGCCAGCAGGGGGGACTCGGAGAGTTTACCCACAGATACGCAGTATTTT. This translates into CASRGDSESLPTDTQYF. Full variable domain (rest looked up from reference TRBV5-4 and TRBJ2-3): ETGVTQSPTHLIKTRGQQVTLRCSSQSGHNTVSWYQQALGQGPQFIFQYYREEENGRGNFPPRFSGLQFPNYSSELNVNALELDDSALYLCASRGDSESLPTDTQYFGPGTRLTVL.

This chain joins TRBV2 and TRBJ1-2; no clear D. Germline CDR1 reads SNHLY; CDR2 reads FYNNEI. CDR3 length equals 13 residues. V lost 0 bases to trimming and J lost 8 bases, with 10 bases between them. Here the CDR3 DNA reads TGTGCCAGCAGTGAAGCGGCACCAAAGGGCTACACCTTC. Translation: CASSEAAPKGYTF.

This clone was seen once. The CDR3 protein is CASHRMQGTGEAFF. CDR3 nucleotide sequence: TGTGCCAGCCATCGCATGCAGGGGACCGGTGAAGCTTTCTTT. The genes are TRBV27 and TRBJ1-1; TRBD1 might be the D (6 bases). Germline values: CDR1 MNHEY, CDR2 SMNVEV (reference sequence). The V end was cut by 8 bases, the J end by 7 bases, with 20 bases between. The CDR3 totals 14 residues.

V and J are TRBV7-9 and TRBJ2-3; 7 bases are a match to TRBD2. Germline V gene lookup returns CDR1 SEHNR and CDR2 FQNEAQ (reference sequence). The CDR3 runs to 15 residues. V was clipped by 4 bases and J by 1 base; unmatched bases: 5. DNA of the CDR3: TGTGCCAGCAGCTACCAGCGGGGAGGCACAGATACGCAGTATTTT. Its protein is CASSYQRGGTDTQYF. The full variable domain, rest sourced from reference TRBV7-9 and TRBJ2-3, is DTGVSQNPRHKITKRGQNVTFRCDPISEHNRLYWYRQTLGQGPEFLTYFQNEAQLEKSRLLSDRFSAERPKGSFSTLEIQRTEQGDSAMYLCASSYQRGGTDTQYFGPGTRLTVL.

This clone was counted only a few times. The chain has TRBV6-6 and TRBJ1-1; 7 bases fit TRBD1. Germline CDR1 and CDR2: MNHNY and SVGAGI (reference sequence). CDR3 length equals 14 residues. Trimming cost V 1 base and J 7 bases; bases outside gene matches: 6. The CDR3 loop is CASSYFRGWVEAFF. CDR3 nucleotide sequence: TGTGCCAGCAGTTACTTCAGGGGGTGGGTTGAAGCTTTCTTT.

J is TRBJ2-1 and V is TRBV15; 11 nucleotides agree with TRBD2. Germline trimming cut 4 bases from V and 0 bases from J; bases unmatched to any gene: 5. Germline lookup yields CDR1 LNHNV and CDR2 YYDKDF (reference sequence). CDR3 length: 17 residues. This CDR3 reads CATSTGTSGPSYNEQFF. CDR3 coding DNA: TGTGCCACCAGCACCGGGACTAGCGGACCCTCCTACAATGAGCAGTTCTTC.